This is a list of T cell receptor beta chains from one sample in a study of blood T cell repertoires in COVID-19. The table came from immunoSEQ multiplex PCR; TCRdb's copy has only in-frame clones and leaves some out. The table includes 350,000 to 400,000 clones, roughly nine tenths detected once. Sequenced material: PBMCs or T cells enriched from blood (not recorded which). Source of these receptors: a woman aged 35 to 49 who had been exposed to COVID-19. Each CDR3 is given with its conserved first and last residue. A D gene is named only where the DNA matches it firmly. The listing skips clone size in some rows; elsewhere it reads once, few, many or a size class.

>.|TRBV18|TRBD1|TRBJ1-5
TGTGCCAGCTCACCTACAGGGACAGGGTATCCTCAGCCCCAGCATTTT
CASSPTGTGYPQPQHF
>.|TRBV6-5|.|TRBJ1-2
TGTGCCAGCAGGAACTTTAATGGCTACACCTTC
CASRNFNGYTF
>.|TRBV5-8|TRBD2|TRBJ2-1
TGTGCCAGCAGCTTGGAATTCCTAGCGGGAGAAGGCGAGCAGTTCTTC
CASSLEFLAGEGEQFF
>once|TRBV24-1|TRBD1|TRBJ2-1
TGTGCCACCAGTGACCCCGGACAGGTCTACAATGAGCAGTTCTTC
CATSDPGQVYNEQFF
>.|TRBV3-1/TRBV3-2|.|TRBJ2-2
TGTGCCAGCAGACGGGATACCGGGGAGCTGTTTTTT
CASRRDTGELFF
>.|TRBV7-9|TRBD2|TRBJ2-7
TGTGCCAGCAGCTTAGGGACTAGCGGTTCCTACGAGCAGTACTTC
CASSLGTSGSYEQYF
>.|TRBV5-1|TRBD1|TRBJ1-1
TGCGCCAGCAGCCAACAGACAGGGTACACTGAAGCTTTCTTT
CASSQQTGYTEAFF
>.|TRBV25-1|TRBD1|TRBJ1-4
TGTGCCAGCAGCGAAAGGGACAGGGGGAGTCAGGGTGAAAAACTGTTTTTT
CASSERDRGSQGEKLFF
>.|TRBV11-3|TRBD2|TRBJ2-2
TGTGCCAGCAGCCTCCTAGCGGGAGGGGAGCTGTTTTTT
CASSLLAGGELFF
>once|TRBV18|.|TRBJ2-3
TGTGCCAGCTCACTCGTGGGACACTCGAAGGGTAGCACAGATACGCAGTATTTT
CASSLVGHSKGSTDTQYF
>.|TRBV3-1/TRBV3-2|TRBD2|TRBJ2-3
TGTGCCAGCAGCCCTCCTACTAGCGGGAGTTTGCATACGCAGTATTTT
CASSPPTSGSLHTQYF
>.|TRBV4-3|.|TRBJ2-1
TGCGCCAGCAGCCAAGCCCACTTCGGACTGCCTAATGAGCAGTTCTTC
CASSQAHFGLPNEQFF
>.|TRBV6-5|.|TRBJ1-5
TGTGCCAGCAGTCCGGGACACAGCAATCAGCCCCAGCATTTT
CASSPGHSNQPQHF
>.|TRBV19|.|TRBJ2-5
TGTGCCAGTAGTCTGACTAGAGGGGAGACCCAGTACTTC
CASSLTRGETQYF
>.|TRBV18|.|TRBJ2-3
TGTGCCAGCTCACCACCGTCTAGGCGACTCGGAGATACGCAGTATTTT
CASSPPSRRLGDTQYF
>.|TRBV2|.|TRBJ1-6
TGTGCCAGTAGAGTGGCGGTCAATAATTCACCCCTCCACTTT
CASRVAVNNSPLHF
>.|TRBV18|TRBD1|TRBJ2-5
TGTGCCAGCTCACCAACCACAGGGGAAGAGACCCAGTACTTC
CASSPTTGEETQYF
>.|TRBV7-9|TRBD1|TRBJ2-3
TGTGCCAGCAGCCGCCGGACAGGGGGGACAGATACGCAGTATTTT
CASSRRTGGTDTQYF
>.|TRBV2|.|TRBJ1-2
TGTGCCAGCACGCAGGGGTGGGGCTACACCTTC
CASTQGWGYTF
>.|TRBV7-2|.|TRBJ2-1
TGTGCCAGCAGACCTGGACTCCTCGATGAGCAGTTCTTC
CASRPGLLDEQFF
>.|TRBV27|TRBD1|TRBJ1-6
TGTGCCAGCAGTTTCGGGACAGGGGGTAGCTCCTATAATTCACCCCTCCACTTT
CASSFGTGGSSYNSPLHF
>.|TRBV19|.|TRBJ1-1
TGTGCCAGTAGTGTGGCCGGGACAAAGAACACTGAAGCTTTCTTT
CASSVAGTKNTEAFF
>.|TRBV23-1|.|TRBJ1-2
TGCGCCAGCAGTCACCACCACTCATCGGGGTATGGCTACACCTTC
CASSHHHSSGYGYTF
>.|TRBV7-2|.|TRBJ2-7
TGTGCCAGCAGCTCCTATGCAGCGGATTCCTACGAGCAGTACTTC
CASSSYAADSYEQYF
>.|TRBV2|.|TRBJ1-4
TGTGCCAGCAGGAGGGGAGGTGGGGATGAAAAACTGTTTTTT
CASRRGGGDEKLFF
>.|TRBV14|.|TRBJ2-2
TGTGCCAGCAGCCAAGTCCGCGCCGGGGAGCTGTTTTTT
CASSQVRAGELFF
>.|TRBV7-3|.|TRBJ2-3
TGTGCCAGCAGCTTTTTGGGGCTAGCAGATACGCAGTATTTT
CASSFLGLADTQYF
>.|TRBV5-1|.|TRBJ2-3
TGCGCCAGCAGCTTGGTCGGCGGGAGCACAGATACGCAGTATTTT
CASSLVGGSTDTQYF
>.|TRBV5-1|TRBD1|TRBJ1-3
TGCGCCAGCAGCTCGCAGGGGGCTACTGGAAACACCATATATTTT
CASSSQGATGNTIYF
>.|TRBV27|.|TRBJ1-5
TGTGCCAGCAGTTTAGATGGGCTGTTTCAGCCCCAGCATTTT
CASSLDGLFQPQHF
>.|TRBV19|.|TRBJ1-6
TGTGCCAGTCCGAGAGCCGTTTCTAAACGCTCCTATAATTCACCCCTCCACTTT
CASPRAVSKRSYNSPLHF
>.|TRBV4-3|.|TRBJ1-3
TGCGCCAGCAGCCAAGGCGCAGGCTCTGGAAACACCATATATTTT
CASSQGAGSGNTIYF
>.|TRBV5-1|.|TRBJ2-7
TGCGCCAGCAGCTTGGGCACCCAGGGCTACGAGCAGTACTTC
CASSLGTQGYEQYF